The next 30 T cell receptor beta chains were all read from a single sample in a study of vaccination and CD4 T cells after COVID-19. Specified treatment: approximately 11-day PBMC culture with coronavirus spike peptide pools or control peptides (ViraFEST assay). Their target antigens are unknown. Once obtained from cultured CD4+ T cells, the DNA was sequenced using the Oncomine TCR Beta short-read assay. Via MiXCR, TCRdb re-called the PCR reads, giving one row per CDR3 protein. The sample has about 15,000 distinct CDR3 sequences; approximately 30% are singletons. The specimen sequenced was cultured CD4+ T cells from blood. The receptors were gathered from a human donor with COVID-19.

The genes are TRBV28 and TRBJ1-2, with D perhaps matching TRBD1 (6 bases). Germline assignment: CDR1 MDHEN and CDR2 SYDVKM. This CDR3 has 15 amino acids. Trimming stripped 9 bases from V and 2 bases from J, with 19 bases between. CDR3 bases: TGTGCCAGTTTAACAGGGCCGGGCGGGAACTATGGCTACACCTTC. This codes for CASLTGPGGNYGYTF.

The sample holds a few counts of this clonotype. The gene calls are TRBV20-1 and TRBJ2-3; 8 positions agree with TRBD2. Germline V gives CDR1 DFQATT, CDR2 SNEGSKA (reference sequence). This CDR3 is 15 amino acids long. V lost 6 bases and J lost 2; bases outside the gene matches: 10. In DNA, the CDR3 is TGCAGTGCCACCATAGCGGGGAGCCACACAGATACGCAGTATTTT. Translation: CSATIAGSHTDTQYF.

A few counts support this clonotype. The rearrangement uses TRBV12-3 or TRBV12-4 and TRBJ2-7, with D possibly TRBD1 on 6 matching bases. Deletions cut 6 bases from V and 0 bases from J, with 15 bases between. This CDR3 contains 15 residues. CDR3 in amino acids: CASRAFGQSSYEQYF. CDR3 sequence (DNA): TGTGCCAGCAGGGCGTTCGGACAGAGCTCCTACGAGCAGTACTTC.

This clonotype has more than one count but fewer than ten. CDR3 DNA: TGCGCCAGCTCCGAGGAAAGGTATTCACCCCTCCACTTT. The encoded protein is CASSEERYSPLHF. The genes are TRBV10-1 and TRBJ1-6; no clear D gene. Germline V gives CDR1 WNHNN, CDR2 SYGVQD (reference sequence). V was shortened by 8 bases and J by 8 bases, with 13 bases between the two germline ends. The CDR3 length is 13 residues.

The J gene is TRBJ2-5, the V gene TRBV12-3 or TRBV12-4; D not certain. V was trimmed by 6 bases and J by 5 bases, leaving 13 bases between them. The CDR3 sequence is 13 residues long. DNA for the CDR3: TGTGCCAGCAGGGCGGTGGGTCCCGAGACCCAGTACTTC. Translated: CASRAVGPETQYF.

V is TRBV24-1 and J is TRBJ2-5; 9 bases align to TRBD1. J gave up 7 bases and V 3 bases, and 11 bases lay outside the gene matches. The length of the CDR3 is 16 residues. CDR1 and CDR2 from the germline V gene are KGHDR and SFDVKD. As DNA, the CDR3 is TGTGCCACCAGTGATGCGGACAGGGGTCCAGCCGCGACCCAGTACTTC. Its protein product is CATSDADRGPAATQYF.

The DNA for the CDR3 is TGCAGTGCTAGATCGGCTAGCGGGGGGCAGGAGACCCAGTACTTC. It codes for CSARSASGGQETQYF. This chain uses TRBV20-1 with TRBJ2-5; 11 nucleotides line up with TRBD2. The CDR3 sequence is 15 residues long. The trim removed 2 bases at V and 5 bases at J, leaving 7 bases unmatched. Looked up from germline, CDR1 is DFQATT and CDR2 is SNEGSKA (reference sequence).

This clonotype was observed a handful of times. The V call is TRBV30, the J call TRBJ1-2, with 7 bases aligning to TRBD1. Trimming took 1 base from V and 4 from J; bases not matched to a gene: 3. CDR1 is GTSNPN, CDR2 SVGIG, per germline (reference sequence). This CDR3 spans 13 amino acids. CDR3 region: CAWSGGQIYGYTF. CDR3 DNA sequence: TGTGCCTGGAGTGGGGGACAGATCTATGGCTACACCTTC.

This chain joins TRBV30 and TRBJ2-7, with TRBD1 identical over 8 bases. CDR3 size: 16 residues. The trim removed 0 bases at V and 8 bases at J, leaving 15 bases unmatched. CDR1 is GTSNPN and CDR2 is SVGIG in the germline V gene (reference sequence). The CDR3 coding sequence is TGTGCCTGGAGTGTAAAGGGGACAGGTGGCGTTGTAAAGCAGTACTTC. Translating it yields CAWSVKGTGGVVKQYF. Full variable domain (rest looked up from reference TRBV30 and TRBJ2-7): SQTIHQWPATLVQPVGSPLSLECTVEGTSNPNLYWYRQAAGRGLQLLFYSVGIGQISSEVPQNLSASRPQDRQFILSSKKLLLSDSGFYLCAWSVKGTGGVVKQYFGPGTRLTVT.

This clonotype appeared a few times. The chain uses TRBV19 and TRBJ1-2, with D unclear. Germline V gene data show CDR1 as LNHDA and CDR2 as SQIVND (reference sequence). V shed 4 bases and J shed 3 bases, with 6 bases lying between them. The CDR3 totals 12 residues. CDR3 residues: CASSSADYGYTF. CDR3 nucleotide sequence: TGTGCCAGTAGTAGTGCGGACTATGGCTACACCTTC.

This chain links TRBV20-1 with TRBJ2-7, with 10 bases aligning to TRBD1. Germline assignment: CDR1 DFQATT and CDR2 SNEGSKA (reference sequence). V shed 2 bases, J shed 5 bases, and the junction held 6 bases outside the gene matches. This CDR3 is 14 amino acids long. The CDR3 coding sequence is TGCAGTGCTAGATCCGGGACAGGGGTCCACGAGCAGTACTTC. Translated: CSARSGTGVHEQYF.

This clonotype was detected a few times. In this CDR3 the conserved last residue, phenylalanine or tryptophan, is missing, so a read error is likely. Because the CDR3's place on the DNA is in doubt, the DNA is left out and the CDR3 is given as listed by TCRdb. CDR3 protein: CASSLVVGGANY. The chain employs TRBV7-8 and TRBJ2-1. The CDR3 extends over 12 residues, inclusive of both ends. Germline loops: CDR1 SGHVS, CDR2 FQNEAQ.

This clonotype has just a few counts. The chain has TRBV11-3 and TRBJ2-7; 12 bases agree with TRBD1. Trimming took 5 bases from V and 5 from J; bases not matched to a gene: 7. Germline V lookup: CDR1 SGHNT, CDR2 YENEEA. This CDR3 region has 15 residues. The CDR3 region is CASSKEGQGANEQYF. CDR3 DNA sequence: TGTGCCAGCAGCAAAGAGGGACAGGGGGCCAACGAGCAGTACTTC.

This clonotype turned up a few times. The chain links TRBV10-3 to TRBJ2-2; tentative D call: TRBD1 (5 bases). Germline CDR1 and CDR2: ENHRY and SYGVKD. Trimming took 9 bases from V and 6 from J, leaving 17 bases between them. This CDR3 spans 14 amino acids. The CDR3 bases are TGTGCCATGATGGGTCAAGGGGAAGCCGGGGAGCTGTTTTTT. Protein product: CAMMGQGEAGELFF.

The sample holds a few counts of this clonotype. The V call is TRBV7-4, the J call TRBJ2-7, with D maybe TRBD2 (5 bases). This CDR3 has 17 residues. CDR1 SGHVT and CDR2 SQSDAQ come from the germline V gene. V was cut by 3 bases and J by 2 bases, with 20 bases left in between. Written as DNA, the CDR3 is TGTGCCAGCAGCTTTTGTGATGCGGACTTAGCTACCTACGAGCAGTACTTC. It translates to CASSFCDADLATYEQYF.

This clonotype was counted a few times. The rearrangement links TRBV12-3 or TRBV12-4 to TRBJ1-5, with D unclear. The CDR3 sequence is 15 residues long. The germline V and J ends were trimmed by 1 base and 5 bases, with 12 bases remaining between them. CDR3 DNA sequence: TGTGCCAGCAGTTTAGGTCGCCGGAGAGATCAGCCCCAGCATTTT. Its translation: CASSLGRRRDQPQHF.

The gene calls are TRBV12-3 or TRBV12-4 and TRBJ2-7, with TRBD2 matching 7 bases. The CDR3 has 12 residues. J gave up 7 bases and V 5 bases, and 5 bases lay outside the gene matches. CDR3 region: CASSLPRGEQYF. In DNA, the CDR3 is TGTGCCAGCAGTCTGCCGCGGGGGGAGCAGTACTTC.

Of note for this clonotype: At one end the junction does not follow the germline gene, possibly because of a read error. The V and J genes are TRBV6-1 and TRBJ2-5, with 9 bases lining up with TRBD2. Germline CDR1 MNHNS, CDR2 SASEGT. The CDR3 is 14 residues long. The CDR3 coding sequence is TGTGCCAGCAACGGCGGGGGGGCCTTAGAGACCCATTACTTC. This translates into CASNGGGALETHYF.

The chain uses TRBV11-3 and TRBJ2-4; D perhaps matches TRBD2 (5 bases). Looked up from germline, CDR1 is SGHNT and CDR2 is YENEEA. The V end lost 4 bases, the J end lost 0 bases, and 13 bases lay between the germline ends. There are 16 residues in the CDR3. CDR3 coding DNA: TGTGCCAGCAGCTCAGAGGGCAGGCGAGCCAAAAACATTCAGTACTTC. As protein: CASSSEGRRAKNIQYF.

CDR3 in DNA: TGTGCCAGCTCACCAGTGCGGGGGGCGGAAAATGAGCAGTTCTTC. It encodes CASSPVRGAENEQFF. The rearrangement links TRBV18 to TRBJ2-1, with TRBD2 matching 8 bases. Germline V gives CDR1 KGHSH, CDR2 LQKENI. CDR3 length equals 15 residues. V lost 2 bases, J lost 7 bases, and 7 bases stayed unmatched.

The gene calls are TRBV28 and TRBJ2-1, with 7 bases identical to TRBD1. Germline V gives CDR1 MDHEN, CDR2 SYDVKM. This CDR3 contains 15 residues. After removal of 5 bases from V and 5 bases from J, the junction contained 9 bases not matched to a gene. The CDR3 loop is CASSPGWGTDNEQFF. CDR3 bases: TGTGCCAGCAGTCCCGGCTGGGGGACAGACAATGAGCAGTTCTTC.

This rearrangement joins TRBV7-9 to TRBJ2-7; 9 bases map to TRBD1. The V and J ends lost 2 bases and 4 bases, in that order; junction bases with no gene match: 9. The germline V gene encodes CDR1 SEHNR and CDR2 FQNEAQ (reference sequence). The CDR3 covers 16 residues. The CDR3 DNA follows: TGTGCCAGCAGCTTATTGTTTGGGGGACAGGGTTACGAGCAGTACTTC. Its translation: CASSLLFGGQGYEQYF.

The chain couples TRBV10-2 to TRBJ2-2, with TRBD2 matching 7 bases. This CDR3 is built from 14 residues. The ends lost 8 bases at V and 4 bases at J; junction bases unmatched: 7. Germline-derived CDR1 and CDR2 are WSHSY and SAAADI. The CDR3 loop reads CASGEGSGTGELFF. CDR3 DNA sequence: TGCGCCAGCGGGGAGGGGTCGGGCACCGGGGAGCTGTTTTTT.

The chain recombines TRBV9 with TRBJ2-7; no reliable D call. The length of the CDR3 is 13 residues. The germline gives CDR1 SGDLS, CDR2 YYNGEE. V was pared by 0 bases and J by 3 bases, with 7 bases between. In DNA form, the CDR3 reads TGTGCCAGCAGCGTAGACGGATACTACGAGCAGTACTTC. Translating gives CASSVDGYYEQYF. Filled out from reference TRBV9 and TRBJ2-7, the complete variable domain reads DSGVTQTPKHLITATGQRVTLRCSPRSGDLSVYWYQQSLDQGLQFLIQYYNGEERAKGNILERFSAQQFPDLHSELNLSSLELGDSALYFCASSVDGYYEQYFGPGTRLTVT.

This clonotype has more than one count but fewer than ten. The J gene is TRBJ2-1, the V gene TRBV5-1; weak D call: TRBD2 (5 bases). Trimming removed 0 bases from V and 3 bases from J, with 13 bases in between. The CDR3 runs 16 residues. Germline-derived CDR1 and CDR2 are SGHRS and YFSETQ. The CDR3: CASSLGGAANYNEQFF. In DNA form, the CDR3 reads TGCGCCAGCAGCTTGGGCGGAGCGGCCAACTACAATGAGCAGTTCTTC.

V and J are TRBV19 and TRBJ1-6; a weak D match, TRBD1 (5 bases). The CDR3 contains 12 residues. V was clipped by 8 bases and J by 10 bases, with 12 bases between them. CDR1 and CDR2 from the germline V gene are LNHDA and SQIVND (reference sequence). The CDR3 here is CASREGTSPLHF. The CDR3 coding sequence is TGTGCCAGTCGGGAGGGGACCTCACCCCTCCACTTT.

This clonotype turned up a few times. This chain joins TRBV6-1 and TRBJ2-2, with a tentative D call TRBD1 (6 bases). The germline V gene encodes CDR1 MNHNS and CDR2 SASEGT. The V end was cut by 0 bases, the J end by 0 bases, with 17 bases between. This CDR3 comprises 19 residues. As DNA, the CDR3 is TGTGCCAGCAGTGAAGCTATGGTGTTCGGGACACCGAACACCGGGGAGCTGTTTTTT. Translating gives CASSEAMVFGTPNTGELFF.

CDR3 sequence reads: CSARPLAYGETQYF. CDR3 DNA sequence: TGCAGTGCTAGACCACTGGCATACGGAGAGACCCAGTACTTC. The chain recombines TRBV20-1 with TRBJ2-5; D is unresolved. Trimming pared 2 bases from V and 4 bases from J, leaving 14 bases between. This CDR3 comprises 14 residues. In germline, CDR1 is DFQATT, CDR2 SNEGSKA (reference sequence).

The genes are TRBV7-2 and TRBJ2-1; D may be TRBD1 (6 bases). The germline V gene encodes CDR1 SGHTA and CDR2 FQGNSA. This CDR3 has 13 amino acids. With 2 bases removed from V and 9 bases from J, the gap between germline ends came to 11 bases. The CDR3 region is CASSLHRAGEQFF. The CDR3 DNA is TGTGCCAGCAGCTTACACAGGGCGGGTGAGCAGTTCTTC.

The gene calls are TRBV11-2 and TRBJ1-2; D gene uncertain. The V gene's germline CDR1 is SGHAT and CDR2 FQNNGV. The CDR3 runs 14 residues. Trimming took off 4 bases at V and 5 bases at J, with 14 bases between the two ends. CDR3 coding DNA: TGTGCCAGCAGCTCCCCCCGAGGATTTTATGGCTACACCTTC. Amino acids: CASSSPRGFYGYTF.